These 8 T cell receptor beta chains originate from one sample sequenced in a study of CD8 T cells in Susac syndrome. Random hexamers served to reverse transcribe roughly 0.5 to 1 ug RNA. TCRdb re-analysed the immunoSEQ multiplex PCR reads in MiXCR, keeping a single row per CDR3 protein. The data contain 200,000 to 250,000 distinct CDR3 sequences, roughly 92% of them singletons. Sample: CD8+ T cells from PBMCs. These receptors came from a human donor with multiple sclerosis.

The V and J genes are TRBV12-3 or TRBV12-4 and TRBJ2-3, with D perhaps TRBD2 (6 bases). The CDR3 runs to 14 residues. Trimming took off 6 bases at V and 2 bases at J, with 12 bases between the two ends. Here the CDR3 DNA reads TGTGCCAGCAGCCGGGACTTCCTCACAGATACGCAGTATTTT. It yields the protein CASSRDFLTDTQYF.

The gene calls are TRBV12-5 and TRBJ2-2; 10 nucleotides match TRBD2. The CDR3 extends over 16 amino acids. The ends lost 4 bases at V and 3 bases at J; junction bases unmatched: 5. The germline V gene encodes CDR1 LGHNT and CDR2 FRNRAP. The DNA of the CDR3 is TGTGCTAGTGGTTCCCGAGCGGGGGGGGACACCGGGGAGCTGTTTTTT. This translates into CASGSRAGGDTGELFF.

This chain's CDR3 is CASSNPGQMDGYTF. CDR3 DNA: TGTGCCAGCAGTAACCCGGGACAGATGGATGGCTACACCTTC. This chain joins TRBV6-5 and TRBJ1-2; 7 nucleotides line up with TRBD1. Germline CDR1 and CDR2: MNHEY and SVGAGI. J lost 6 bases, V lost 5 bases, and 9 bases had no gene match. The CDR3 is made up of 14 amino acids.

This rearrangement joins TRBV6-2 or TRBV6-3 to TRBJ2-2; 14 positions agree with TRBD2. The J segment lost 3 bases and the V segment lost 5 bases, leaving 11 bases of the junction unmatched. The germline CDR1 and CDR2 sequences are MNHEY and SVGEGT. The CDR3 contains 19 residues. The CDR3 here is CASSGGLAGDSRYTGELFF. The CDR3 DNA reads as TGTGCCAGCAGTGGGGGACTAGCGGGAGATTCCCGTTACACCGGGGAGCTGTTTTTT.

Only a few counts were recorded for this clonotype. The CDR3: CASSRGTDYEQYF. The CDR3 region has the DNA TGTGCCAGCTCACGTGGGACCGACTACGAGCAGTACTTC. The V gene is TRBV18, the J gene TRBJ2-7, with D perhaps TRBD1 or TRBD2 (5 bases each). The V gene's germline CDR1 is KGHSH and CDR2 LQKENI. The CDR3 extends over 13 amino acids. Trimming took off 4 bases at V and 3 bases at J, with 10 bases between the two ends.

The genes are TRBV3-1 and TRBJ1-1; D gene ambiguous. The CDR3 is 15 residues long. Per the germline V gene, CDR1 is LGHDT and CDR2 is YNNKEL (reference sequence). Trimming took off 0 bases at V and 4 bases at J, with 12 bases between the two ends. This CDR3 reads CASSQESTARTEAFF. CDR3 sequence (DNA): TGTGCCAGCAGCCAAGAATCGACCGCGCGCACTGAAGCTTTCTTT.

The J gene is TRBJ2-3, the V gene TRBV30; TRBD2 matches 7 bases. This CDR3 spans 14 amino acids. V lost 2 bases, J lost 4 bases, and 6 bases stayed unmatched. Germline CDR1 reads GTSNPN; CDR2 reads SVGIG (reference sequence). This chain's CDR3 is CAWSRRESSDTQYF. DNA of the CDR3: TGTGCCTGGAGTCGGCGGGAGAGTTCAGATACGCAGTATTTT.

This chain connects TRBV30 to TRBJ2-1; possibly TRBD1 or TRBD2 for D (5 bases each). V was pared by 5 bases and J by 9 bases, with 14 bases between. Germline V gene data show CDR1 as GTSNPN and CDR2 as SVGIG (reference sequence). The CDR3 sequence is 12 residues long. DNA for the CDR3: TGTGCCTGGTCCGCCGGGGCGGCTGAGCAGTTCTTC. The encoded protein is CAWSAGAAEQFF.